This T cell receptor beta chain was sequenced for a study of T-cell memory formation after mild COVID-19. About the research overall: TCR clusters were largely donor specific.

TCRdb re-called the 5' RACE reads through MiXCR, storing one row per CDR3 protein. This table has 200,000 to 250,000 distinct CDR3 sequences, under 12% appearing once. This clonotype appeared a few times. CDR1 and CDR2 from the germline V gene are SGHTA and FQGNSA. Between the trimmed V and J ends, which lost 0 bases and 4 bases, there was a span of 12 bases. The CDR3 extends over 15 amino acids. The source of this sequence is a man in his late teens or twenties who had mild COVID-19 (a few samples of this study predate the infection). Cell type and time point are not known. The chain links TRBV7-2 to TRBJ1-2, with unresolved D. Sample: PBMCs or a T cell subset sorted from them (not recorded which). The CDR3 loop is CASSLATARLYGYTF. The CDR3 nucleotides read TGTGCCAGCAGCTTAGCCACAGCCCGGCTCTATGGCTACACCTTC. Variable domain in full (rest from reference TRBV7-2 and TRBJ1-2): GAGVSQSPSNKVTEKGKDVELRCDPISGHTALYWYRQSLGQGLEFLIYFQGNSAPDKSGLPSDRFSAERTGGSVSTLTIQRTQQEDSAVYLCASSLATARLYGYTFGSGTRLTVV.